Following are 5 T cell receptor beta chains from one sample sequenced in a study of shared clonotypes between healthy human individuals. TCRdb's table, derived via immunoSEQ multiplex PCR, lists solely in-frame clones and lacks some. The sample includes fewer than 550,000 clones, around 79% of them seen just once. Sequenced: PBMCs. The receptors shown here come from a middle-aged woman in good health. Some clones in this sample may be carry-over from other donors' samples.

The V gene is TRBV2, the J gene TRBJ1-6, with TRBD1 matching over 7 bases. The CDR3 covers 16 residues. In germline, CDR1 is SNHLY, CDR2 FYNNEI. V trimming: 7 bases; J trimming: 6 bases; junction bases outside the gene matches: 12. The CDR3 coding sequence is TGTGCCAGCAAGGGGTCCCCGGGACAGACTAATTCACCCCTCCACTTT. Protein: CASKGSPGQTNSPLHF.

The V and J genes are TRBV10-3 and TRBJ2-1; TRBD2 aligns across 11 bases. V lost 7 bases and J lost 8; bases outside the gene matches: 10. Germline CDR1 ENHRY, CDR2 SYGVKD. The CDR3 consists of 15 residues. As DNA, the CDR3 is TGTGCCATCAACCAACTAGCGGGAGTTAGGGATGAGCAGTTCTTC. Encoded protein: CAINQLAGVRDEQFF.

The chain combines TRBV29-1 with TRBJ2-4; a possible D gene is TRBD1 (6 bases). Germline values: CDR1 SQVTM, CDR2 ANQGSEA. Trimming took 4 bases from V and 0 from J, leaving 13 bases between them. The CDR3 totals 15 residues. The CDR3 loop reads CSVVGGELAKNIQYF. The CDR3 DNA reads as TGCAGCGTTGTAGGGGGAGAACTAGCCAAAAACATTCAGTACTTC.

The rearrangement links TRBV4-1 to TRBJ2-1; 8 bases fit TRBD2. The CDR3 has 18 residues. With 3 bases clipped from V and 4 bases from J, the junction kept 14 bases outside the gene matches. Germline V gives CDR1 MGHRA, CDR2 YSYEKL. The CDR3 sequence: CASSQFPPASGSYNEQFF. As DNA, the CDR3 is TGCGCCAGCAGCCAGTTCCCGCCGGCTAGCGGGTCTTACAATGAGCAGTTCTTC.

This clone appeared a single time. The CDR3 nucleotides are TGCGCCAGCAGCTTTGGGGAGAGGGATACGCAGTATTTT. Encoded protein: CASSFGERDTQYF. This sequence joins TRBV5-1 and TRBJ2-3, with D tentatively TRBD2 (5 bases). V was shortened by 2 bases and J by 6 bases, with 10 bases between the two germline ends. The length of the CDR3 is 13 residues. Germline CDR1 is SGHRS and CDR2 is YFSETQ.